This TCR beta chain was identified in a study of blood T cell repertoires in COVID-19. Study overall: From the United States, Italy and Spain came samples of acute and convalescent COVID-19. Nucleic acid was either cDNA or gDNA, and it came from T cells, B-cell-depleted T cells, or PBMCs.

Authors' methods: Reference gene primer amplification gave nucleated cell count estimates. TCRdb keeps only in-frame clones here, not all; method: immunoSEQ multiplex PCR. V and J calls and clone size come straight from that table; D and trimming were deduced from the DNA. The table has about 410,000 clones, over 75% seen once. In germline, CDR1 is DFQATT, CDR2 SNEGSKA (reference sequence). Unmatched junction bases numbered 2, after V lost 7 bases and J lost 4 bases. The CDR3 totals 11 residues. J is TRBJ2-5 and V is TRBV20-1; 8 bases fit TRBD2. Specimen: peripheral blood. The receptor was derived from a woman aged 40-49 years with COVID-19, enrolled during active disease. DNA of the CDR3: TGCAGTGGGGGACTAGTAGAGACCCAGTACTTC. Its translation: CSGGLVETQYF.